The 19 T cell receptor beta chains reported below all come from one sample, sequenced in a study of OX40 agonist ivuxolimab in advanced cancers. Repertoires were generated with immunoSEQ multiplex PCR, while TCRdb's copy carries only in-frame clones and drops some. The profile covers approximately 90,000 clones, with 70% to 90% appearing a single time and approximately 1.5% taken by the ten largest. Sequencing used CD4+ or CD8+ T cells sorted from blood, obtained in a trial of the OX40 agonist ivuxolimab. The receptors derive from an adult with an advanced solid tumor such as melanoma, head and neck, liver or kidney cancer.

This clone was detected once. The J gene is TRBJ2-7, the V gene TRBV14; TRBD1 might be the D (6 bases). CDR1 is SGHDN, CDR2 FVKESK, per germline. The CDR3 is 15 amino acids. The V and J ends lost 5 bases and 5 bases respectively, with 19 bases between them. This CDR3 reads CASSGQNTRGDEQYF. The CDR3, as DNA: TGTGCCAGCAGCGGACAGAACACTAGGGGTGACGAGCAGTACTTC.

This clone was seen a single time. The chain employs TRBV5-4 and TRBJ1-4, with a weak D call TRBD1 (5 bases). Trimming removed 4 bases from V and 0 bases from J, with 10 bases in between. This CDR3 has 15 residues. Germline CDR1 and CDR2: SGHNT and YYREEE (reference sequence). The CDR3 DNA reads TGTGCCAGCAGCCCCGGACAAGCAACTAATGAAAAACTGTTTTTT. Encoded protein: CASSPGQATNEKLFF.

V gene TRBV2 combines with J gene TRBJ1-5; D not resolved. Germline CDR1 is SNHLY and CDR2 is FYNNEI. This CDR3 spans 13 amino acids. The V gene lost 4 bases and the J gene lost 5 bases, with 9 bases spanning the gap. The DNA of the CDR3 is TGTGCCAGCAGTGTGGGTAGGGATCAGCCCCAGCATTTT. This translates into CASSVGRDQPQHF.

The chain couples TRBV6-4 to TRBJ2-7, with TRBD2 matching over 10 bases. Germline CDR1 is MRHNA and CDR2 is SNTAGT. The CDR3 loop spans 16 amino acids. The junction had 16 bases not matched to a gene; V was cut back by 10 bases and J by 4 bases. CDR3 region: CATLGGLAGDLYEQYF. CDR3 coding DNA: TGTGCCACCCTAGGAGGGCTAGCGGGAGACTTGTACGAGCAGTACTTC.

V is TRBV11-1 and J is TRBJ2-1; 10 positions match TRBD2. CDR1 is SGHAT, CDR2 FQDESV, per germline (reference sequence). J lost 8 bases, V lost 5 bases, and 9 bases had no gene match. CDR3 length: 15 residues. CDR3 coding DNA: TGTGCCAGCAGCCTAAGACTAGCGGGCGTTTATGAGCAGTTCTTC. This encodes CASSLRLAGVYEQFF. Complete variable domain (other parts from reference TRBV11-1 and TRBJ2-1): EAEVAQSPRYKITEKSQAVAFWCDPISGHATLYWYRQILGQGPELLVQFQDESVVDDSQLPKDRFSAERLKGVDSTLKIQPAELGDSAMYLCASSLRLAGVYEQFFGPGTRLTVL.

The V call is TRBV2, the J call TRBJ2-2; maybe TRBD1 (6 bases). The CDR3 sequence is 15 residues long. The germline V gene has CDR1 SNHLY and CDR2 FYNNEI. Trimming shortened V by 3 bases and J by 7 bases, and 15 bases separated the two germline ends. DNA for the CDR3: TGTGCCAGCAGTGAGGACAGTCGCACTGGCGGGGAGCTGTTTTTT. Its translation: CASSEDSRTGGELFF.

The chain has TRBV7-9 and TRBJ2-3; 7 bases fit TRBD2. The V gene's germline CDR1 is SEHNR and CDR2 FQNEAQ (reference sequence). Unmatched junction bases numbered 7, after V lost 3 bases and J lost 1 base. The CDR3 contains 16 residues. CDR3 loop: CASSFTTAGGTDTQYF. CDR3 in DNA: TGTGCCAGCAGCTTCACAACCGCGGGGGGCACAGATACGCAGTATTTT.

This clone was seen only a few times. V and J are TRBV5-4 and TRBJ2-2, with D possibly matching TRBD2 (6 bases). This CDR3 region has 16 residues. From germline, CDR1 is SGHNT and CDR2 YYREEE (reference sequence). With 4 bases removed from V and 1 base from J, the gap between germline ends came to 14 bases. This CDR3 reads CASSPQTSMNTGELFF. The CDR3 nucleotides read TGTGCCAGCAGCCCCCAGACTAGTATGAACACCGGGGAGCTGTTTTTT.

This chain connects TRBV7-2 to TRBJ1-2; no clear D. The CDR3 sequence is 14 residues long. Germline assignment: CDR1 SGHTA and CDR2 FQGNSA. V lost 3 bases and J 1 base, leaving 9 bases between the germline ends. This CDR3 reads CASSLSVINYGYTF. CDR3 coding DNA: TGTGCCAGCAGCTTGAGCGTGATTAACTATGGCTACACCTTC. Supplemented by reference TRBV7-2 and TRBJ1-2, the full variable domain reads GAGVSQSPSNKVTEKGKDVELRCDPISGHTALYWYRQSLGQGLEFLIYFQGNSAPDKSGLPSDRFSAERTGGSVSTLTIQRTQQEDSAVYLCASSLSVINYGYTFGSGTRLTVV.

This clone came up once. The chain combines TRBV6-5 with TRBJ2-1; D is unresolved. Trimming cost V 5 bases and J 10 bases, with 9 bases left between them. The CDR3 contains 11 residues. CDR1 and CDR2 (germline): MNHEY, SVGAGI. CDR3 in amino acids: CASSTRTEQFF. Written as DNA, the CDR3 is TGTGCCAGCAGTACCCGGACCGAGCAGTTCTTC.

The chain combines TRBV10-3 with TRBJ1-6; 7 bases are shared with TRBD1. V trimming: 6 bases; J trimming: 10 bases; junction bases outside the gene matches: 9. The CDR3 length is 14 residues. Germline V gene lookup returns CDR1 ENHRY and CDR2 SYGVKD. The CDR3 nucleotides read TGTGCCATCAGACCTAGACAGGGTCAATCACCCCTCCACTTT. Amino acids: CAIRPRQGQSPLHF.

This chain links TRBV6-6 with TRBJ1-3, with D maybe TRBD1 (5 bases). The CDR3 length is 14 residues. Germline CDR1 and CDR2: MNHNY and SVGAGI (reference sequence). V gave up 0 bases and J gave up 8 bases, with 11 bases separating them. The CDR3 is CASSYSGGEDTIYF. DNA of the CDR3: TGTGCCAGCAGTTACTCGGGAGGGGAGGACACCATATATTTT.

CDR3 protein: CASSYGQGGGYTF. CDR3 nucleotides: TGCGCCAGCAGCTACGGACAGGGTGGCGGCTACACCTTC. V usage is TRBV5-1 and J usage is TRBJ1-2; 8 nucleotides match TRBD1. Germline loops: CDR1 SGHRS, CDR2 YFSETQ. With V trimmed by 3 bases and J by 8 bases, 6 bases remained unmatched. The length of the CDR3 is 13 residues.

The rearrangement uses TRBV5-1 and TRBJ2-3, with D perhaps TRBD1 or TRBD2 (5 bases each). V was cut by 0 bases and J by 0 bases, with 11 bases left in between. The length of the CDR3 is 16 residues. From germline, CDR1 is SGHRS and CDR2 YFSETQ. The CDR3 region has the DNA TGCGCCAGCAGCTTGGCGGGGCGGCCCAGCACAGATACGCAGTATTTT. Residues: CASSLAGRPSTDTQYF.

The chain combines TRBV5-1 with TRBJ2-2; no clear D. The V gene lost 0 bases and the J gene lost 6 bases, with 3 bases spanning the gap. CDR1 SGHRS and CDR2 YFSETQ come from the germline V gene. The CDR3 consists of 12 residues. The CDR3 is CASSLGAGELFF. CDR3 DNA sequence: TGCGCCAGCAGCTTGGGGGCCGGGGAGCTGTTTTTT.

The chain combines TRBV28 with TRBJ2-1, with TRBD2 identical over 7 bases. In germline, CDR1 is MDHEN, CDR2 SYDVKM. This CDR3 comprises 13 residues. V shed 10 bases and J 9 bases; nucleotides not matched to a gene: 12. The CDR3: CATRDYAFGEQFF. The CDR3 DNA reads TGTGCCACCCGGGACTACGCCTTTGGTGAGCAGTTCTTC.

This rearrangement joins TRBV18 to TRBJ2-2, with 7 bases matching TRBD2. The CDR3 has 16 amino acids. Trimming removed 2 bases from V and 1 base from J; junction bases left unmatched: 4. Germline V CDR1 and CDR2: KGHSH, LQKENI. The CDR3 sequence: CASSPFTSVNTGELFF. CDR3 DNA sequence: TGTGCCAGCTCACCATTCACTAGCGTGAACACCGGGGAGCTGTTTTTT.

The chain is built from TRBV6-1 and TRBJ1-5, with D unclear. There are 14 residues in the CDR3. The germline CDR1 and CDR2 sequences are MNHNS and SASEGT. Trimming left V 7 bases short and J 1 base short, with 11 bases between. Here the CDR3 DNA reads TGTGCCAGCAACCTCGACAAGAGCAATCAGCCCCAGCATTTT. Translated, it gives CASNLDKSNQPQHF.

The gene calls are TRBV6-5 and TRBJ1-4; D possibly corresponds to TRBD1 (6 bases). Germline assignment: CDR1 MNHEY and CDR2 SVGAGI. The ends were cut back, 6 bases at V and 10 bases at J, with 15 bases in the middle. CDR3 length: 13 amino acids. DNA for the CDR3: TGTGCCAGCAGCGAAGGGGCAGGGGTAAAACTGTTTTTT. Translating it yields CASSEGAGVKLFF.